Presented here are 30 T cell receptor beta chains from one specimen sequenced in a study of blood T cell repertoires in COVID-19. Sequenced by immunoSEQ multiplex PCR; TCRdb stores in-frame clones only, minus some. The sample holds around 91,000 clones, around 79% seen once. The sample consisted of peripheral blood. These TCRs come from a woman aged 80 or older with active or convalescent COVID-19.

The chain joins TRBV7-3 to TRBJ2-5, with TRBD2 as a possible D gene (6 bases). This CDR3 comprises 15 residues. Germline CDR1 SGHTA, CDR2 FQGTGA. V lost 0 bases, J lost 4 bases, and 12 bases lay in between. In DNA, the CDR3 is TGTGCCAGCAGCTTAACGGGCGGGGATCGAGAGACCCAGTACTTC. It translates to CASSLTGGDRETQYF.

V and J are TRBV6-1 and TRBJ2-7, with 7 bases aligning to TRBD2. Unmatched junction bases numbered 10, after V lost 5 bases and J lost 6 bases. The CDR3 loop spans 14 amino acids. Germline CDR1 and CDR2: MNHNS and SASEGT. This CDR3 is CASSYFVGGSEQYF. The CDR3 DNA sequence: TGTGCCAGCAGTTATTTTGTGGGGGGGAGCGAGCAGTACTTC.

The chain recombines TRBV5-6 with TRBJ1-1; 9 positions match TRBD1. Germline V lookup: CDR1 SGHDT, CDR2 YYEEEE. The trim removed 4 bases at V and 10 bases at J, leaving 14 bases unmatched. The CDR3 is 15 residues long. For the CDR3, the DNA is TGTGCCAGCAGCACTCCGGGACAGGGTGGTATTGGAGCTTTCTTT. Translating gives CASSTPGQGGIGAFF.

About this clone itself: Germline and junction disagree at one end, which may indicate a read error. The V gene is TRBV5-1, the J gene TRBJ2-3; 8 nucleotides match TRBD1. The germline V gene encodes CDR1 SGHRS and CDR2 YFSETQ. The CDR3 loop spans 14 amino acids. The chain's CDR3 is CASSLDRETDTQYF. The CDR3 nucleotides read TGTGCCAGCAGCCTGGACAGGGAAACAGATACGCAGTATTTT.

V and J are TRBV6-1 and TRBJ1-5; 9 bases are shared with TRBD1. The germline gives CDR1 MNHNS, CDR2 SASEGT. The CDR3 is 16 amino acids. The V and J ends lost 3 bases and 6 bases, in that order; junction bases with no gene match: 9. The CDR3 nucleotides are TGTGCCAGCAGTGAGACGCCGGGACAGGGATCTCAGCCCCAGCATTTT. Translating gives CASSETPGQGSQPQHF.

This chain joins TRBV10-2 and TRBJ2-1, with D uncertain. This CDR3 is built from 13 residues. V was clipped by 0 bases and J by 9 bases, with 9 bases between them. Germline loops: CDR1 WSHSY, CDR2 SAAADI. The CDR3 spells CASSESKFGEQFF. The CDR3 DNA follows: TGCGCCAGCAGTGAGTCGAAGTTCGGTGAGCAGTTCTTC.

The chain carries TRBV25-1 and TRBJ2-5; D is undetermined. The CDR3 covers 14 residues. Trimming stripped 2 bases from V and 1 base from J, with 8 bases between. The V gene's germline CDR1 is MGHDK and CDR2 SYGVNS. The CDR3, as DNA: TGTGCCAGCAGTGAACCTGGGCCCCAAGAGACCCAGTACTTC. It encodes CASSEPGPQETQYF.

The chain employs TRBV10-3 and TRBJ2-7; 8 bases line up with TRBD1. Germline CDR1 ENHRY, CDR2 SYGVKD. This CDR3 is 14 amino acids long. V was clipped by 10 bases and J by 1 base; unmatched bases: 9. The CDR3 DNA reads as TGTGCCAGCGGACAGGGTATTTCTTCCTACGAGCAGTACTTC. This encodes CASGQGISSYEQYF.

The V gene is TRBV7-8, the J gene TRBJ2-1; 13 positions agree with TRBD2. The CDR3 sequence is 16 residues long. Trimming at V came to 5 bases and at J to 9 bases, leaving 10 bases not matched to a gene. Germline CDR1 reads SGHVS; CDR2 reads FQNEAQ. Here the CDR3 reads CASSPRTSGSMGEQFF. The CDR3 DNA follows: TGTGCCAGCAGCCCTAGGACTAGCGGGAGTATGGGTGAGCAGTTCTTC.

The chain is built from TRBV5-1 and TRBJ2-7, with 8 bases fitting TRBD1. The CDR3 has 14 residues. In germline, CDR1 is SGHRS, CDR2 YFSETQ. The V segment lost 3 bases and the J segment 5 bases; nucleotides outside the gene matches: 7. The CDR3 reads CASSSQQGQDEQYF. CDR3 in DNA: TGCGCCAGCAGCTCCCAGCAGGGACAGGACGAGCAGTACTTC.

This CDR3 is CASSRQGTTYNEQFF. As DNA, the CDR3 is TGTGCCAGTAGTAGACAGGGGACGACCTACAATGAGCAGTTCTTC. The chain is built from TRBV19 and TRBJ2-1, with 8 bases identical to TRBD1. Trimming at V came to 4 bases and at J to 2 bases, leaving 4 bases not matched to a gene. The CDR3 is made up of 15 amino acids. The germline CDR1 and CDR2 sequences are LNHDA and SQIVND (reference sequence).

This chain connects TRBV7-8 to TRBJ2-7; TRBD2 aligns across 7 bases. V lost 5 bases to trimming and J lost 0 bases; unmatched junction nucleotides: 4. Germline loops: CDR1 SGHVS, CDR2 FQNEAQ. The CDR3 is 14 amino acids. CDR3: CASSNRGGSYEQYF. DNA of the CDR3: TGTGCCAGCAGCAATCGCGGGGGCTCCTACGAGCAGTACTTC.

The CDR3 DNA is TGTGCCAGCAGCTTAAAAACGTCTAGTAAAAGCTCCTACAATGAGCAGTTCTTC. This codes for CASSLKTSSKSSYNEQFF. The chain is built from TRBV7-3 and TRBJ2-1; D call uncertain. The CDR3 runs to 18 residues. Trimming cost V 1 base and J 0 bases, with 16 bases left between them. CDR1 and CDR2 (germline): SGHTA, FQGTGA.

The chain links TRBV28 to TRBJ2-2, with a tentative D call TRBD2 (6 bases). The ends were cut back, 6 bases at V and 4 bases at J, with 9 bases in the middle. The germline CDR1 and CDR2 sequences are MDHEN and SYDVKM. The CDR3 sequence is 13 residues long. CDR3 nucleotides: TGTGCCAGCAGGGGGGGACCCACCGGGGAGCTGTTTTTT. Translating gives CASRGGPTGELFF.

This clone was detected only a few times. V usage is TRBV7-8 and J usage is TRBJ1-4; 7 bases fit TRBD1. CDR1 is SGHVS and CDR2 is FQNEAQ in the germline V gene. The CDR3 is 13 amino acids. V shed 8 bases, J shed 8 bases, and the junction held 8 bases outside the gene matches. CDR3 sequence reads: CASRRGFGEKLFF. As DNA, the CDR3 is TGTGCCAGCCGCAGGGGGTTCGGAGAAAAACTGTTTTTT.

Worth noting for this clone: Germline and junction disagree at one end, which may indicate a read error. The V gene is TRBV19, the J gene TRBJ2-5; 8 bases fit TRBD2. Germline V gene sequence: CDR1 LNHDA, CDR2 SQIVND (reference sequence). The CDR3 consists of 16 residues. This CDR3 reads CASSIDWPGGEEIQYF. The DNA of the CDR3 is TGTGCCAGTAGTATAGATTGGCCGGGAGGGGAGGAGATCCAGTACTTC.

This chain connects TRBV2 to TRBJ1-2; tentatively, D is TRBD1 (5 bases). The germline V gene encodes CDR1 SNHLY and CDR2 FYNNEI. V lost 6 bases, J lost 0 bases, and 20 bases lay in between. This CDR3 has 17 residues. The CDR3: CASSRRGGVPTNYGYTF. The CDR3, as DNA: TGTGCCAGCAGCCGGAGGGGCGGAGTCCCAACTAACTATGGCTACACCTTC.

The chain uses TRBV19 and TRBJ1-2, with a weak D call TRBD1 (5 bases). Germline-derived CDR1 and CDR2 are LNHDA and SQIVND (reference sequence). V lost 5 bases, J lost 3 bases, and 13 bases lay in between. This CDR3 has 14 residues. The CDR3 here is CASSVGPSDYGYTF. As DNA, the CDR3 is TGTGCCAGTAGTGTGGGGCCCTCCGACTATGGCTACACCTTC.

The table lists this clone with a few counts. V and J are TRBV19 and TRBJ2-7; 12 bases map to TRBD2. The CDR3 covers 15 residues. Germline-derived CDR1 and CDR2 are LNHDA and SQIVND (reference sequence). V was clipped by 6 bases and J by 4 bases; unmatched bases: 7. The CDR3 spells CASRYSGTSGYEQYF. In DNA, the CDR3 is TGTGCCAGTAGATACTCCGGGACTAGCGGGTACGAGCAGTACTTC.

This rearrangement joins TRBV5-1 to TRBJ2-5, with TRBD1 as a possible D gene (6 bases). CDR1 and CDR2 from the germline V gene are SGHRS and YFSETQ. Between the trimmed V and J ends, which lost 4 bases and 5 bases, there was a span of 15 bases. The CDR3 spans 14 residues. The CDR3 nucleotides read TGCGCCAGCAGCCCACAGGGAGTGGTCGAGACCCAGTACTTC. This translates into CASSPQGVVETQYF.

This clone was recorded a few times. The chain carries TRBV28 and TRBJ1-4; 9 bases line up with TRBD1. CDR1 is MDHEN and CDR2 is SYDVKM in the germline V gene. J was trimmed by 5 bases and V by 4 bases; bases with no gene match: 5. This CDR3 spans 15 amino acids. The CDR3 sequence is CASSSSGQGNEKLFF. CDR3 in DNA: TGTGCCAGCAGTTCCTCAGGACAGGGGAATGAAAAACTGTTTTTT. The whole variable domain, filled in from reference TRBV28 and TRBJ1-4, reads DVKVTQSSRYLVKRTGEKVFLECVQDMDHENMFWYRQDPGLGLRLIYFSYDVKMKEKGDIPEGYSVSREKKERFSLILESASTNQTSMYLCASSSSGQGNEKLFFGSGTQLSVL.

The J gene is TRBJ2-1, the V gene TRBV5-5; D gene unclear. The germline V gene has CDR1 SGHKS and CDR2 YYEKEE (reference sequence). The CDR3 is 13 amino acids. Trimming cost V 0 bases and J 5 bases, with 6 bases left between them. The CDR3: CASSLGPNNEQFF. The CDR3 coding sequence is TGTGCCAGCAGCTTGGGGCCAAACAATGAGCAGTTCTTC.

The chain employs TRBV10-3 and TRBJ2-3, with 10 bases aligning to TRBD2. This CDR3 has 16 amino acids. The V segment lost 0 bases and the J segment 6 bases; nucleotides outside the gene matches: 6. Germline values: CDR1 ENHRY, CDR2 SYGVKD. CDR3 residues: CAISESSSGSMDTQYF. The CDR3 DNA is TGTGCCATCAGTGAGTCGTCTAGCGGGAGTATGGATACGCAGTATTTT.

The V gene is TRBV6-5, the J gene TRBJ1-2; 9 bases fit TRBD1. CDR3 size: 15 residues. V was clipped by 2 bases and J by 8 bases; unmatched bases: 9. The germline gives CDR1 MNHEY, CDR2 SVGAGI. The CDR3 loop reads CASSYEVTGGSGYTF. The CDR3 bases are TGTGCCAGCAGTTACGAGGTGACAGGGGGATCGGGCTACACCTTC.

This clone was seen only a few times. This chain links TRBV6-1 with TRBJ1-5, with no clear D. CDR1 and CDR2 from the germline V gene are MNHNS and SASEGT. Trimming took off 1 base at V and 4 bases at J, with 11 bases between the two ends. CDR3 length: 15 residues. The CDR3: CASSEDPGHNQPQHF. Written as DNA, the CDR3 is TGTGCCAGCAGTGAAGACCCGGGTCATAATCAGCCCCAGCATTTT.

The chain employs TRBV12-3 or TRBV12-4 and TRBJ2-5; D not certain. With 1 base removed from V and 3 bases from J, the gap between germline ends came to 6 bases. This CDR3 has 13 residues. In DNA form, the CDR3 reads TGTGCCAGCAGTTTAGTCGGAGAAGAGACCCAGTACTTC. Its translation is CASSLVGEETQYF.

On this clone itself: One junction end disagrees with the germline gene, perhaps due to a read error. This chain joins TRBV10-3 and TRBJ1-1, with a tentative D call TRBD1 (6 bases). CDR3 length: 11 residues. The germline V gene encodes CDR1 ENHRY and CDR2 SYGVKD. This CDR3 reads CATSTGLEAFF. CDR3 coding DNA: TGTGCCACCAGTACAGGGTTAGAAGCTTTCTTT.

The genes are TRBV5-1 and TRBJ2-7; no reliable D call. The V and J ends lost 3 bases and 5 bases respectively, with 12 bases between them. This CDR3 has 13 amino acids. CDR1 and CDR2 from the germline V gene are SGHRS and YFSETQ. The CDR3: CASSSIPRDEQYF. The DNA of the CDR3 is TGCGCCAGCAGCTCCATTCCCCGGGACGAGCAGTACTTC.

The chain joins TRBV5-1 to TRBJ2-3; TRBD2 aligns across 14 bases. The CDR3 is 17 residues long. CDR1 and CDR2 (germline): SGHRS, YFSETQ. V lost 0 bases and J lost 3; bases outside the gene matches: 3. For the CDR3, the DNA is TGCGCCAGCAGCTTGGCCGGGACTAGCGGGAGTACAGATACGCAGTATTTT. It yields the protein CASSLAGTSGSTDTQYF. Full variable domain (rest looked up from reference TRBV5-1 and TRBJ2-3): KAGVTQTPRYLIKTRGQQVTLSCSPISGHRSVSWYQQTPGQGLQFLFEYFSETQRNKGNFPGRFSGRQFSNSRSEMNVSTLELGDSALYLCASSLAGTSGSTDTQYFGPGTRLTVL.

The V gene is TRBV2, the J gene TRBJ2-6; D possibly corresponds to TRBD1 (6 bases). V was clipped by 11 bases and J by 0 bases, with 23 bases between them. The CDR3 runs to 18 residues. The germline V gene encodes CDR1 SNHLY and CDR2 FYNNEI. In nucleotides, the CDR3 is TGTGCCGCCTATATAGAGACAGGTAAAAACTCTGGGGCCAACGTCCTGACTTTC. Encoded protein: CAAYIETGKNSGANVLTF.